This TCR beta chain emerged from a study of post-analysis software for immune sequencing data. Overall study results and limits: Compared with controls, patients had more of about 5 TRBV segments, including TRBV5-6, TRBV5-1 and TRBV20-1. Strong co-clustering by F measure linked samples that shared a preparation batch. A significant reduction in normalized Chao1 diversity was observed in multiple sclerosis patients versus controls.

CDR1 SGHRS and CDR2 YFSETQ come from the germline V gene. The CDR3 totals 15 residues. V was clipped by 0 bases and J by 4 bases, with 10 bases between them. Notes on this clonotype: Its target is unknown.

Every TCR beta cDNA library bore unique molecular identifiers. TCRdb re-analysed the PCR reads in MiXCR, keeping a single row per CDR3 protein. The table lists 650,000 to 850,000 distinct CDR3 sequences, 53% of them singletons, with approximately 4.5% in the top ten. The chain has TRBV5-1 and TRBJ2-2; perhaps TRBD2 as D (6 bases). Sequences were obtained from blood. The clonotype was recovered from a girl between 5 and 17 years old with multiple sclerosis. The CDR3 DNA reads as TGCGCCAGCAGCTTGGGGGGACTGCGCACCGGGGAGCTGTTTTTT. Translation gives CASSLGGLRTGELFF.